The entry below gives a single T cell receptor beta chain sequence along with its context. CDR1 is SNHLY, CDR2 FYNNEI, per germline. This CDR3 comprises 14 residues. The junction had 1 base not matched to a gene; V was cut back by 6 bases and J by 2 bases. This entry belongs to a study of T cell changes during pregnancy in multiple sclerosis. TCRdb keeps only in-frame clones here, not all; method: immunoSEQ multiplex PCR. The data hold 39,000 or so clones, with 90% observed a single time. The input for sequencing was CD8+ T cells from peripheral blood mononuclear cells, taken in the first trimester of pregnancy. This chain links TRBV2 with TRBJ2-3; TRBD2 matches at 11 bases. This receptor was obtained from a female donor with multiple sclerosis, enrolled in a pregnancy study. The CDR3 reads CASRLAGATDTQYF. CDR3 nucleotides: TGTGCCAGCAGACTAGCGGGAGCCACAGATACGCAGTATTTT.